The 12 T cell receptor beta chains in this list originate from one sample, sequenced in a study of graft-versus-host responses after intestinal transplantation. No antigen has been assigned to these receptors. Clones were read by immunoSEQ multiplex PCR, and TCRdb kept only the in-frame ones, dropping some. The table records more than 100,000 clones, about 93% of them present only once. The starting material was unstimulated CD4+ T cells sorted from spleen or lymph node cells, obtained before intestinal transplant. Receptor source: a human donor who received an intestinal transplant.

The chain is built from TRBV13 and TRBJ2-7; the match to TRBD2 covers 14 bases. This CDR3 has 15 amino acids. V was clipped by 6 bases and J by 3 bases; unmatched bases: 4. Germline CDR1 and CDR2: PRHDT and FYEKMQ (reference sequence). The CDR3 loop is CASSKGTSGSYEQYF. The DNA for the CDR3 is TGTGCCAGCAGTAAAGGGACTAGCGGGAGCTACGAGCAGTACTTC.

The V call is TRBV10-3, the J call TRBJ1-5, with TRBD1 as a possible D gene (6 bases). Per the germline V gene, CDR1 is ENHRY and CDR2 is SYGVKD. CDR3 size: 15 residues. The germline V and J ends were trimmed by 3 bases and 1 base, with 10 bases remaining between them. The CDR3 DNA reads as TGTGCCATCAGTGATTGGCAGGGGAGCAATCAGCCCCAGCATTTT. It specifies CAISDWQGSNQPQHF.

V usage is TRBV10-1 and J usage is TRBJ2-1, with D perhaps TRBD2 (6 bases). V was shortened by 6 bases and J by 0 bases, with 24 bases between the two germline ends. Germline V CDR1 and CDR2: WNHNN, SYGVQD (reference sequence). The CDR3 runs to 19 residues. The CDR3 sequence is CASSSGTQSAEGSYNEQFF. The CDR3 DNA sequence: TGCGCCAGCAGCTCCGGGACCCAAAGCGCGGAGGGCTCCTACAATGAGCAGTTCTTC.

The genes are TRBV14 and TRBJ2-1, with D tentatively TRBD2 (5 bases). The V and J ends lost 1 base and 0 bases respectively, with 7 bases between them. Germline assignment: CDR1 SGHDN and CDR2 FVKESK. The CDR3 is 15 residues long. The CDR3 sequence: CASSQGLSSYNEQFF. Written as DNA, the CDR3 is TGTGCCAGCAGCCAAGGACTAAGCTCCTACAATGAGCAGTTCTTC.

The chain combines TRBV7-3 with TRBJ1-1, with unresolved D. Trimming took off 3 bases at V and 1 base at J, with 6 bases between the two ends. This CDR3 spans 13 amino acids. Looked up from germline, CDR1 is SGHTA and CDR2 is FQGTGA. This CDR3 is CASSLSGNTEAFF. The CDR3 coding sequence is TGTGCCAGCAGCTTGTCGGGGAACACTGAAGCTTTCTTT.

The rearrangement uses TRBV9 and TRBJ1-2; D not resolved. CDR3 length: 12 residues. CDR1 SGDLS and CDR2 YYNGEE come from the germline V gene. V shed 5 bases and J shed 0 bases, with 5 bases lying between them. DNA of the CDR3: TGTGCCAGCAGTCCCGCTAACTATGGCTACACCTTC. It yields the protein CASSPANYGYTF.

The CDR3 sequence: CASSKYRGGDSNQPQHF. CDR3 DNA sequence: TGTGCCAGCAGTAAATACAGGGGCGGAGATAGCAATCAGCCCCAGCATTTT. The rearrangement uses TRBV2 and TRBJ1-5; 7 nucleotides line up with TRBD1. Germline values: CDR1 SNHLY, CDR2 FYNNEI. The CDR3 has 17 amino acids. V was clipped by 5 bases and J by 0 bases; unmatched bases: 10.

V usage is TRBV11-2 and J usage is TRBJ1-2; D is ambiguous. The germline V gene has CDR1 SGHAT and CDR2 FQNNGV. The CDR3 runs 12 residues. V was cut by 0 bases and J by 2 bases, with 1 base left in between. CDR3 DNA: TGTGCCAGCAGCTTAGACAACTATGGCTACACCTTC. This encodes CASSLDNYGYTF.

This chain uses TRBV6-5 with TRBJ2-1, with 8 bases that match TRBD2. From germline, CDR1 is MNHEY and CDR2 SVGAGI. Losses at the gene ends were 0 bases for V and 6 bases for J; bases not matched to a gene: 7. This CDR3 is built from 16 residues. As DNA, the CDR3 is TGTGCCAGCAGTTACTCCCGGCGGGGGGCCGGCAATGAGCAGTTCTTC. This sequence encodes CASSYSRRGAGNEQFF.

This chain joins TRBV6-6 and TRBJ1-2, with unresolved D. The CDR3 totals 14 residues. CDR1 is MNHNY, CDR2 SVGAGI, per germline (reference sequence). Trimming left V 1 base short and J 1 base short, with 7 bases between. In DNA form, the CDR3 reads TGTGCCAGCAGTTACTTGCTGGGTAACTATGGCTACACCTTC. This encodes CASSYLLGNYGYTF.

DNA of the CDR3: TGTGCCAGCAGGCCGGGACAGGGGGTCTATGAGCAGTTCTTC. Translated, it gives CASRPGQGVYEQFF. This chain joins TRBV6-1 and TRBJ2-1, with 11 bases identical to TRBD1. This CDR3 is 14 amino acids long. The germline V gene has CDR1 MNHNS and CDR2 SASEGT. The J segment lost 8 bases and the V segment lost 6 bases, leaving 6 bases of the junction unmatched.

This chain uses TRBV7-2 with TRBJ2-7; D is unresolved. V lost 5 bases to trimming and J lost 7 bases, with 15 bases between them. CDR1 SGHTA and CDR2 FQGNSA come from the germline V gene. CDR3 size: 13 residues. The CDR3 sequence is CASSLARVREQYF. As DNA, the CDR3 is TGTGCCAGCAGCCTCGCTCGGGTGCGGGAGCAGTACTTC.